This paragraph reports one T cell receptor beta chain. Antigen unknown. An end of the junction does not agree with germline; a read error may underlie this. This entry is derived from a study of blood T cells in healthy people across ages. Study at large: About one barcoded beta molecule per two T cells was captured by template switching. Findings and limits, study-wide: A conclusive naive versus antigen-experienced comparison was prevented by the unsorted PBMCs.

The CDR3 sequence is 14 residues long. CDR1 is SEHNR and CDR2 is FQNEAQ in the germline V gene (reference sequence). With a J-beta primer mix and a sample-barcoded 5' primer, a second PCR ran 7 to 11 cycles. Through a template-switch adaptor with 12 random nucleotides, each cDNA molecule received a tag. From the 5' RACE reads, TCRdb called clonotypes with MiXCR, one entry per CDR3 protein. The sample contains about 1,500,000 distinct CDR3 sequences, roughly 27% of which appear only once. Drawing of peripheral blood yielded 8.5 to 10 milliliters from each donor. The sequencing sample was made of blood. The chain recombines TRBV7-9 with TRBJ2-5; D not certain. The J call may be incorrect, as the DNA end agrees better with TRBJ2-3. This TCR was recovered from a woman aged 30 to 39 in good health. In nucleotides, the CDR3 is TGTGCCAACAGCTTAGTGGGCCTCCAAGAGACCCAGTATTTT. Its translation is CANSLVGLQETQYF.